The next 24 T cell receptor beta chains were all read from a single sample in a study of blood T cell repertoires in COVID-19 (dated by TCRdb to 2020 to 2021). Libraries were made using the immunoSEQ multiplex PCR assay. The source is immuneACCESS, and TCRdb retained only in-frame sequences with V and J called. Part of the clones is not carried over; for the studies checked, unresolved V genes explain less than half of this, and the remainder is unexplained. Counted in this sample were over 90,000 clones; around 87% of them appeared once. Clones ranked in the top ten supply approximately 20% of the sample. The sequencing input was peripheral blood. These receptor sequences come from a human donor in a cohort sampled during active COVID-19.

This clone was seen more than once but under ten times. The rearrangement uses TRBV19 and TRBJ2-5; 7 bases map to TRBD2. V shed 1 base, J shed 4 bases, and the junction held 0 bases outside the gene matches. The CDR3 covers 13 residues. Germline V lookup: CDR1 LNHDA, CDR2 SQIVND (reference sequence). The CDR3 loop is CASSIGGRETQYF. The CDR3 nucleotides are TGTGCCAGTAGTATAGGCGGGAGAGAGACCCAGTACTTC.

CDR3 DNA sequence: TGTGCCAGCAGCTTAGAGACAGGGAACGAGCAGTACTTC. Translation: CASSLETGNEQYF. The gene calls are TRBV13 and TRBJ2-7, with 7 bases matching TRBD1. V dropped 1 base and J dropped 5; count of bases not matched to a gene: 2. CDR3 size: 13 residues. Looked up from germline, CDR1 is PRHDT and CDR2 is FYEKMQ (reference sequence).

J is TRBJ2-6 and V is TRBV5-1, with D perhaps matching TRBD1 (6 bases). The V end was cut by 0 bases, the J end by 2 bases, with 6 bases between. CDR3 length: 15 amino acids. Germline V lookup: CDR1 SGHRS, CDR2 YFSETQ. CDR3: CASSLDRAGANVLTF. CDR3 sequence (DNA): TGCGCCAGCAGCTTGGACAGGGCTGGGGCCAACGTCCTGACTTTC.

CDR3 sequence (DNA): TGTGCCAGCAGCCCCGGACAGGGGGCCTACAATGAGCAGTTCTTC. This encodes CASSPGQGAYNEQFF. This chain joins TRBV3-1 (or the pseudogene TRBV3-2) and TRBJ2-1, with 10 bases lining up with TRBD1. Germline V gene data show CDR1 as LGHDT and CDR2 as YNNKEL (reference sequence). CDR3 length: 15 residues. The V and J ends lost 4 bases and 2 bases, in that order; junction bases with no gene match: 2.

The chain carries TRBV6-5 and TRBJ2-7; TRBD2 matches at 11 bases. The CDR3 runs to 15 residues. Looked up from germline, CDR1 is MNHEY and CDR2 is SVGAGI. Trimming at V came to 5 bases and at J to 9 bases, leaving 12 bases not matched to a gene. The CDR3 reads CASSNRGLAAGVQYF. The CDR3 nucleotides are TGTGCCAGCAGTAACCGGGGACTAGCGGCTGGGGTGCAGTACTTC.

In its sample, this clone was seen once. J is TRBJ1-4 and V is TRBV24-1; TRBD1 aligns across 10 bases. This CDR3 spans 17 amino acids. CDR1 and CDR2 from the germline V gene are KGHDR and SFDVKD. Trimming at V came to 5 bases and at J to 7 bases, leaving 12 bases not matched to a gene. The CDR3 protein is CATSAARQGAGGEKLFF. The CDR3 bases are TGTGCCACCAGTGCCGCGCGACAGGGGGCCGGCGGTGAAAAACTGTTTTTT.

The V and J genes are TRBV29-1 and TRBJ2-2, with D unresolved. This CDR3 has 14 residues. V lost 2 bases and J lost 0, with 7 bases in between. Looked up from germline, CDR1 is SQVTM and CDR2 is ANQGSEA. This CDR3 reads CSVERGANTGELFF. The CDR3 nucleotides read TGCAGCGTTGAAAGAGGTGCGAACACCGGGGAGCTGTTTTTT.

This rearrangement joins TRBV7-8 to TRBJ1-5; 7 bases line up with TRBD1. J was trimmed by 2 bases and V by 7 bases; bases with no gene match: 17. CDR3 length equals 18 residues. Germline CDR1 SGHVS, CDR2 FQNEAQ. The CDR3 nucleotides are TGTGCCAGCACCCTCTCTAGGGGGCGAAATTGGGGCAATCAGCCCCAGCATTTT. This codes for CASTLSRGRNWGNQPQHF.

The gene calls are TRBV19 and TRBJ2-3; 8 positions match TRBD2. This CDR3 spans 15 amino acids. Trimming removed 6 bases from V and 0 bases from J; junction bases left unmatched: 5. Germline CDR1 is LNHDA and CDR2 is SQIVND (reference sequence). The CDR3 DNA reads as TGTGCCAGTAGGATTACTAGCGGAAGCACAGATACGCAGTATTTT. This translates into CASRITSGSTDTQYF.

DNA for the CDR3: TGTGCCAGCAGTTTGGGACTAGCTCTCTACGAGCAGTACTTC. It yields the protein CASSLGLALYEQYF. The chain carries TRBV27 and TRBJ2-7, with 9 bases fitting TRBD2. Germline assignment: CDR1 MNHEY and CDR2 SMNVEV (reference sequence). The length of the CDR3 is 14 residues. V lost 3 bases, J lost 3 bases, and 3 bases stayed unmatched.

DNA of the CDR3: TGTGCCAGCAGCCAAGAGAGGGCAGGTTCACCCTCTGGGGCCAACGTCCTGACTTTC. Protein sequence: CASSQERAGSPSGANVLTF. This chain joins TRBV3-1 (or the pseudogene TRBV3-2) and TRBJ2-6, with D tentatively TRBD2 (5 bases). Germline CDR1 reads LGHDT; CDR2 reads YNNKEL (reference sequence). Trimming shortened V by 0 bases and J by 0 bases, and 15 bases separated the two germline ends. There are 19 residues in the CDR3.

This clone has only one observation. The CDR3 region is CASSYLSLRAEAFF. Written as DNA, the CDR3 is TGTGCCAGCAGTTACTTGAGTCTGAGGGCTGAAGCTTTCTTT. The chain has TRBV6-5 and TRBJ1-1; D ambiguous. Looked up from germline, CDR1 is MNHEY and CDR2 is SVGAGI. The CDR3 contains 14 residues. With 1 base removed from V and 6 bases from J, the gap between germline ends came to 12 bases.

The V and J genes are TRBV6-5 and TRBJ1-1; D not certain. The germline V and J ends were trimmed by 4 bases and 6 bases, with 21 bases remaining between them. The CDR3 has 16 residues. CDR1 and CDR2 (germline): MNHEY, SVGAGI. CDR3 coding DNA: TGTGCCAGCAGTTCCCCCCCGGGAAGGGCATCGCCTGAAGCTTTCTTT. It codes for CASSSPPGRASPEAFF.

This clone was recorded a few times. The chain combines TRBV27 with TRBJ2-1, with 9 bases matching TRBD2. This CDR3 spans 16 amino acids. Germline trimming cut 5 bases from V and 9 bases from J; bases unmatched to any gene: 14. The germline gives CDR1 MNHEY, CDR2 SMNVEV (reference sequence). The CDR3 reads CASSPRSGLASGEQFF. The CDR3 DNA reads as TGTGCCAGCAGTCCGAGGTCGGGACTAGCAAGTGGTGAGCAGTTCTTC.

V is TRBV6-1 and J is TRBJ2-3; D not certain. The germline gives CDR1 MNHNS, CDR2 SASEGT. The germline V and J ends were trimmed by 1 base and 5 bases, with 13 bases remaining between them. There are 15 residues in the CDR3. CDR3 DNA: TGTGCCAGCAGTGAAGGGGCCCTGAGTGGAGATACGCAGTATTTT. Its protein product is CASSEGALSGDTQYF.

The J gene is TRBJ1-2, the V gene TRBV5-6; D is ambiguous. This CDR3 region has 13 residues. The germline V gene encodes CDR1 SGHDT and CDR2 YYEEEE. V was clipped by 0 bases and J by 2 bases, with 5 bases between them. CDR3 residues: CASSLVENYGYTF. The CDR3 DNA sequence: TGTGCCAGCAGCTTGGTAGAGAACTATGGCTACACCTTC.

The chain couples TRBV5-1 to TRBJ2-3, with 7 nucleotides matching TRBD2. V gave up 6 bases and J gave up 2 bases; unmatched junction bases: 18. Germline V CDR1 and CDR2: SGHRS, YFSETQ. The CDR3 runs 18 residues. This chain's CDR3 is CASIQSAGPMGNTDTQYF. The CDR3 bases are TGCGCCAGCATACAGTCAGCGGGACCAATGGGGAACACAGATACGCAGTATTTT.

CDR3 protein: CASSFVRGSGAGELFF. The CDR3 nucleotides read TGTGCCAGCAGTTTTGTCAGGGGATCGGGCGCCGGGGAGCTGTTTTTT. V is TRBV2 and J is TRBJ2-2; tentative D call: TRBD1 (6 bases). V was pared by 5 bases and J by 6 bases, with 19 bases between. Per germline, CDR1 SNHLY and CDR2 FYNNEI. The CDR3 contains 16 residues.

The chain couples TRBV12-3 or TRBV12-4 to TRBJ2-5, with D possibly being TRBD1 (6 bases). CDR3 length: 12 amino acids. Deletions cut 2 bases from V and 8 bases from J, with 9 bases between. CDR3 sequence reads: CASSLLRGTQYF. CDR3 coding DNA: TGTGCCAGCAGTTTACTCAGGGGAACCCAGTACTTC.

A remark on this clone: Different DNA sequences within this sample yield the same CDR3. The J gene is TRBJ2-1, the V gene TRBV19; D is undetermined. From germline, CDR1 is LNHDA and CDR2 SQIVND (reference sequence). V shed 2 bases and J shed 0 bases, with 5 bases lying between them. The CDR3 is 14 amino acids. CDR3 in DNA: TGTGCCAGTAGTATAAGAGGCTCCTACAATGAGCAGTTCTTC. It specifies CASSIRGSYNEQFF.

The J gene is TRBJ2-7, the V gene TRBV5-4; D may be TRBD2 (10 bases). The CDR3 loop spans 20 amino acids. Germline-derived CDR1 and CDR2 are SGHNT and YYREEE (reference sequence). V was clipped by 4 bases and J by 3 bases, with 32 bases between them. The CDR3 loop is CASSPGAGGTGLSRGYEQYF. The CDR3 region has the DNA TGTGCCAGCAGCCCCGGAGCGGGGGGGACAGGGCTGAGTAGAGGCTACGAGCAGTACTTC.

V gene TRBV6-6 combines with J gene TRBJ1-3, with 8 bases identical to TRBD1. V lost 6 bases and J lost 0; bases outside the gene matches: 4. Germline-derived CDR1 and CDR2 are MNHNY and SVGAGI (reference sequence). The CDR3 has 15 residues. CDR3 sequence: CASSRRGHSGNTIYF. The CDR3 region has the DNA TGTGCCAGCAGCCGCAGGGGGCACTCTGGAAACACCATATATTTT.

V usage is TRBV12-3 or TRBV12-4 and J usage is TRBJ1-2; D is uncertain. CDR3 length: 12 amino acids. Trimming removed 3 bases at V and 8 bases at J, with 10 bases between. The CDR3 coding sequence is TGTGCCAGCAGTTTCTGGACTCGCGGCTACACCTTC. This gives the protein CASSFWTRGYTF.

The genes are TRBV5-6 and TRBJ2-1; 12 bases agree with TRBD1. The junction had 3 bases not matched to a gene; V was cut back by 4 bases and J by 4 bases. The CDR3 is 15 residues long. CDR1 SGHDT and CDR2 YYEEEE come from the germline V gene. In DNA form, the CDR3 reads TGTGCCAGCAGCCCGGGACAGGGGGCTTACAATGAGCAGTTCTTC. As protein: CASSPGQGAYNEQFF. The variable domain in full, with the rest retrieved from reference TRBV5-6 and TRBJ2-1, is DAGVTQSPTHLIKTRGQQVTLRCSPKSGHDTVSWYQQALGQGPQFIFQYYEEEERQRGNFPDRFSGHQFPNYSSELNVNALLLGDSALYLCASSPGQGAYNEQFFGPGTRLTVL.